The rows below give T cell receptor beta chains drawn from one sample of a study of blood T cell repertoires in COVID-19. Assay used: immunoSEQ multiplex PCR; TCRdb lists only in-frame clones, some missing. The sample carries around 200,000 clones, 86% recorded once. Sequenced: PBMCs or T cells enriched from blood (not recorded which). Receptor source: a woman in her thirties or forties with acute COVID-19. Both conserved end residues are part of each CDR3. D genes are given only for firm matches. Some rows have no size entry. The others give once, few or many, or a class for an expanded clone.

j_call: TRBJ1-1; clone_size: NA; v_call: TRBV7-3; d_call: NA; cdr3_aa: CASTATGNTEAFF; cdr3_nt: TGTGCCAGCACCGCGACAGGGAACACTGAAGCTTTCTTT
j_call: TRBJ2-7; clone_size: NA; v_call: TRBV9; d_call: NA; cdr3_aa: CASSVGDRPYEQYF; cdr3_nt: TGTGCCAGCAGCGTAGGTGACAGGCCCTACGAGCAGTACTTC
j_call: TRBJ2-7; clone_size: NA; v_call: TRBV5-1; d_call: TRBD1; cdr3_aa: CASSLTTTGLDEQYF; cdr3_nt: TGCGCCAGCAGCTTAACTACGACAGGGTTGGACGAGCAGTACTTC
j_call: TRBJ2-2; clone_size: NA; v_call: TRBV11-2; d_call: NA; cdr3_aa: CASSPVRGYSGELFF; cdr3_nt: TGTGCCAGCAGCCCCGTAAGGGGATATAGCGGGGAGCTGTTTTTT
j_call: TRBJ2-4; clone_size: NA; v_call: TRBV7-9; d_call: TRBD1; cdr3_aa: CASGLTGGAKNIQYF; cdr3_nt: TGTGCCAGCGGACTTACAGGGGGAGCCAAAAACATTCAGTACTTC
j_call: TRBJ2-7; clone_size: NA; v_call: TRBV3-1/TRBV3-2; d_call: NA; cdr3_aa: CASSQRNQGLSYEQYF; cdr3_nt: TGTGCCAGCAGCCAAAGGAACCAGGGACTCTCCTACGAGCAGTACTTC
j_call: TRBJ1-5; clone_size: few; v_call: TRBV24-1; d_call: NA; cdr3_aa: CATVGLSGSGTRPQHF; cdr3_nt: TGTGCCACCGTCGGCTTGTCAGGCTCGGGAACTCGGCCCCAGCATTTT
j_call: TRBJ1-2; clone_size: NA; v_call: TRBV29-1; d_call: NA; cdr3_aa: CSANTGRYTF; cdr3_nt: TGCAGCGCAAACACGGGGAGGTACACCTTC
j_call: TRBJ1-4; clone_size: NA; v_call: TRBV15; d_call: NA; cdr3_aa: CATSRGREKLFF; cdr3_nt: TGTGCCACCAGCAGAGGGAGGGAAAAACTGTTTTTT
j_call: TRBJ1-1; clone_size: NA; v_call: TRBV9; d_call: TRBD1; cdr3_aa: CASSGGWQGAIAFF; cdr3_nt: TGTGCCAGCAGCGGAGGGTGGCAGGGGGCAATAGCTTTCTTT
j_call: TRBJ1-2; clone_size: NA; v_call: TRBV19; d_call: NA; cdr3_aa: CASSLGGYYGYTF; cdr3_nt: TGTGCCAGTAGTCTTGGGGGCTACTATGGCTACACCTTC
j_call: TRBJ1-2; clone_size: NA; v_call: TRBV16; d_call: NA; cdr3_aa: CASSQSRGNYGYTF; cdr3_nt: TGTGCCAGCAGCCAATCAAGGGGGAACTATGGCTACACCTTC
j_call: TRBJ1-1; clone_size: few; v_call: TRBV3-1/TRBV3-2; d_call: NA; cdr3_aa: CASSQGGFGGGWNTEAFF; cdr3_nt: TGTGCCAGCAGCCAAGGCGGATTCGGGGGGGGATGGAACACTGAAGCTTTCTTT